This T cell receptor beta chain was recovered during a study of cytomegalovirus exposure and HLA in healthy donors. General study findings and limits: A later analysis showed HLA-associated TCR beta chains outstripping equally common others in clonal expansion. Altogether, around 160 TCR beta chains were recorded as cytomegalovirus-associated. Later analysis placed DRB1 highest and HLA-C lowest in TCR association rates, which differed by HLA locus.

Remarks on this clone: What it binds is not known.

Germline lookup yields CDR1 SGHTA and CDR2 FQGNSA. This CDR3 has 18 amino acids. The V gene lost 2 bases and the J gene lost 6 bases, with 23 bases spanning the gap. The PCR ran on 60 Vbeta and 13 Jbeta primers. Clones were sequenced by immunoSEQ multiplex PCR, and TCRdb holds only the in-frame ones, with some missing. The sample lists around 170,000 clones, around 79% occurring once. The specimen sequenced was PBMCs. The chain is built from TRBV7-2 and TRBJ1-5; D is uncertain. The sequence was collected from a woman aged 40-49 years in good health and CMV-seronegative. The CDR3 sequence is CASSLKVAWAARGQPQHF. The CDR3 DNA reads as TGTGCCAGCAGCTTAAAGGTCGCGTGGGCAGCTCGGGGTCAGCCCCAGCATTTT. Supplemented by reference TRBV7-2 and TRBJ1-5, the full variable domain reads GAGVSQSPSNKVTEKGKDVELRCDPISGHTALYWYRQSLGQGLEFLIYFQGNSAPDKSGLPSDRFSAERTGGSVSTLTIQRTQQEDSAVYLCASSLKVAWAARGQPQHFGDGTRLSIL.